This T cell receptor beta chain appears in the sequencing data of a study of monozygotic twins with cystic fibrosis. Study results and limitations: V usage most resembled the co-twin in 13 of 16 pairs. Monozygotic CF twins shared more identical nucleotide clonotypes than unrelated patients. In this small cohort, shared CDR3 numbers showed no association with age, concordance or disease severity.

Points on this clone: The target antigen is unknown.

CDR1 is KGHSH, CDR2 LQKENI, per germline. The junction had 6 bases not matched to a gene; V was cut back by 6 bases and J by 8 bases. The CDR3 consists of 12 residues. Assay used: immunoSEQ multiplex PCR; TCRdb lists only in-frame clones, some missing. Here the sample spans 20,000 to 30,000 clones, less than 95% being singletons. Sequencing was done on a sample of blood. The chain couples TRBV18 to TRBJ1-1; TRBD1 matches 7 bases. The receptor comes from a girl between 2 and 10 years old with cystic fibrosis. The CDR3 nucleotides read TGTGCCAGCTCCCAGGACAGGACCGAAGCTTTCTTT. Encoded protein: CASSQDRTEAFF.